Below are 12 T cell receptor beta chains sequenced from a single sample in a study of regulatory T cells in long-lasting Graves disease. Arm-PCR of CDR3 regions with iRepertoire HTBI primers generated TCR beta libraries. TCRdb processed the multiplex PCR reads anew with MiXCR; each CDR3 protein has one entry. The sample contains 300,000 to 350,000 distinct CDR3 sequences, roughly a fifth of which appear only once. Time point in this sample: persistent/refractory GD, antithyroid drugs over 5 years with positive TRAb. The TCR library was made from RNA that had been extracted from PBMCs in TRIzol. The sequencing used peripheral blood mononuclear cells (PBMCs), collected when the disease was refractory, from a patient treated with antithyroid drugs. Receptors originate from a female donor with Graves disease.

This clonotype was seen a few times. The chain couples TRBV19 to TRBJ2-5, with a possible D match to TRBD2 (6 bases). CDR3 size: 16 residues. With 5 bases removed from V and 4 bases from J, the gap between germline ends came to 20 bases. CDR1 and CDR2 (germline): LNHDA, SQIVND (reference sequence). CDR3 DNA sequence: TGTGCCAGTAGTGGCGCTAGGGGAGGAGGTGGAGAGACCCAGTACTTC. Residues: CASSGARGGGGETQYF.

Concerning this clonotype: A clone one base away is much larger, so this may be a read error. The chain carries TRBV2 and TRBJ1-6, with D tentatively TRBD1 (6 bases). The CDR3 has 13 amino acids. Per the germline V gene, CDR1 is SNHLY and CDR2 is FYNNEI. Here the CDR3 reads CTSRQDLNSPLHF. Here the CDR3 DNA reads TGTACCAGCAGACAGGACCTCAATTCACCCCTCCACTTT.

V gene TRBV6-1 combines with J gene TRBJ1-5, with no clear D. Trimming removed 5 bases from V and 1 base from J, with 9 bases in between. CDR1 and CDR2 (germline): MNHNS, SASEGT. This CDR3 region has 14 residues. The CDR3 sequence: CASSPTTSNQPQHF. In DNA form, the CDR3 reads TGTGCCAGCAGTCCTACAACAAGCAATCAGCCCCAGCATTTT.

V usage is TRBV4-3 and J usage is TRBJ2-7, with D maybe TRBD1 (6 bases). Trimming took 0 bases from V and 3 from J, leaving 12 bases between them. Looked up from germline, CDR1 is LGHNA and CDR2 is YSLEER. The CDR3 is 15 amino acids. The CDR3 sequence is CASSQDIRGGYEQYF. CDR3 bases: TGCGCCAGCAGCCAAGATATCAGGGGCGGCTACGAGCAGTACTTC.

This clonotype was seen only a few times. This chain links TRBV5-1 with TRBJ2-4; tentatively, D is TRBD2 (7 bases). The CDR3 spans 16 residues. Trimming shortened V by 3 bases and J by 8 bases, and 21 bases separated the two germline ends. From germline, CDR1 is SGHRS and CDR2 YFSETQ. In DNA form, the CDR3 reads TGCGCCAGCAGCTCCGCCTCGACTAGCAAGGGGGACATTCAGTACTTC. It specifies CASSSASTSKGDIQYF.

About this clonotype: One base away lies a much larger clone, so this may be a sequencing read error. This chain links TRBV9 with TRBJ1-4; TRBD1 aligns across 12 bases. CDR1 SGDLS and CDR2 YYNGEE come from the germline V gene. The CDR3 totals 15 residues. CDR3 residues: CAGSVDGTGGEKLFF. The DNA of the CDR3 is TGTGCCGGCAGCGTAGACGGGACAGGGGGCGAAAAACTGTTTTTT.

This clonotype was counted many times. V and J are TRBV7-2 and TRBJ2-7, with 12 bases matching TRBD2. Germline CDR1 is SGHTA and CDR2 is FQGNSA. The CDR3 length is 16 residues. Trimming removed 4 bases from V and 4 bases from J; junction bases left unmatched: 8. In DNA, the CDR3 is TGTGCCAGCAGCTATACTAGCGGGGGGCTCACTTACGAGCAGTACTTC. It translates to CASSYTSGGLTYEQYF.

This clonotype has a count of ten or more. This sequence joins TRBV2 and TRBJ2-4; 9 positions match TRBD2. V lost 6 bases and J lost 0; bases outside the gene matches: 9. The CDR3 has 17 residues. Germline V CDR1 and CDR2: SNHLY, FYNNEI. CDR3: CASREASGMLAKNIQYF. The CDR3 nucleotides read TGTGCCAGCAGAGAGGCTAGCGGGATGCTAGCCAAAAACATTCAGTACTTC. The full variable domain, rest sourced from reference TRBV2 and TRBJ2-4, is EPEVTQTPSHQVTQMGQEVILRCVPISNHLYFYWYRQILGQKVEFLVSFYNNEISEKSEIFDDQFSVERPDGSNFTLKIRSTKLEDSAMYFCASREASGMLAKNIQYFGAGTRLSVL.

The sample holds many counts of this clonotype. The chain employs TRBV27 and TRBJ1-2; D unresolved. This CDR3 has 13 amino acids. V was clipped by 5 bases and J by 3 bases, with 10 bases between them. Germline-derived CDR1 and CDR2 are MNHEY and SMNVEV (reference sequence). CDR3 sequence reads: CASSPQNYYGYTF. The CDR3 nucleotides read TGTGCCAGCAGTCCACAGAACTACTATGGCTACACCTTC.

This clonotype came up many times. The CDR3 sequence is CASSLEVGTEAFF. The CDR3, as DNA: TGTGCCAGCAGCTTAGAGGTTGGCACTGAAGCTTTCTTT. V gene TRBV7-8 combines with J gene TRBJ1-1; no clear D gene. This CDR3 is 13 amino acids long. The V end lost 1 base, the J end lost 4 bases, and 7 bases lay between the germline ends. From germline, CDR1 is SGHVS and CDR2 FQNEAQ.

The chain is built from TRBV7-2 and TRBJ2-7; 9 bases map to TRBD1. The CDR3 extends over 16 amino acids. The trim removed 4 bases at V and 6 bases at J, leaving 13 bases unmatched. Germline lookup yields CDR1 SGHTA and CDR2 FQGNSA. CDR3 region: CASSWDRAGPYVEQYF. DNA for the CDR3: TGTGCCAGCAGCTGGGACAGGGCGGGTCCGTATGTCGAGCAGTACTTC.

This clonotype was seen repeatedly, ten times or more. The CDR3 coding sequence is TGTGCCAGCAGTTCGGACAGGGTGCGATCACCCCTCCACTTT. Protein: CASSSDRVRSPLHF. The V gene is TRBV6-9, the J gene TRBJ1-6; 8 bases line up with TRBD1. Germline CDR1 MNHGY, CDR2 SVAAGI. J gave up 10 bases and V 4 bases, and 6 bases lay outside the gene matches. This CDR3 has 14 amino acids.